The next 18 T cell receptor beta chains were all read from a single sample in a study of T cells in Graves' hyperthyroidism and ophthalmopathy. RNA transcripts yielded amplified TCR beta CDR3 regions. First-round RT-PCR targeting the TCR CDR3 was performed with the HTBI primer set. TCRdb independently ran MiXCR on the multiplex PCR reads; one entry per CDR3 protein. The table lists approximately 620,000 distinct CDR3 sequences, about a sixth of them singletons. Material for sequencing was blood. The receptors here all came from a woman aged 40 to 50 with Graves' ophthalmopathy.

The V call is TRBV2, the J call TRBJ2-7, with TRBD1 identical over 7 bases. The CDR3 totals 15 residues. The germline gives CDR1 SNHLY, CDR2 FYNNEI. V trimming: 5 bases; J trimming: 4 bases; junction bases outside the gene matches: 11. The CDR3 coding sequence is TGTGCCAGCAGTTTTAACAGGGGAAAGTATTACGAGCAGTACTTC. Amino acid sequence: CASSFNRGKYYEQYF.

This rearrangement joins TRBV20-1 to TRBJ1-1, with TRBD1 matching 10 bases. The germline gives CDR1 DFQATT, CDR2 SNEGSKA (reference sequence). The ends lost 5 bases at V and 5 bases at J; junction bases unmatched: 5. The length of the CDR3 is 13 residues. The CDR3 region has the DNA TGCAGTGCTCAGACAGGGGGCATTACTGAAGCTTTCTTT. Its protein product is CSAQTGGITEAFF.

As for this clonotype: A much more abundant neighbour one base away suggests this may be a read error. The V and J genes are TRBV6-1 and TRBJ2-2, with a weak D call TRBD2 (6 bases). Germline V gives CDR1 MNHNS, CDR2 SASEGT. The CDR3 spans 14 residues. CDR3 nucleotide sequence: TGTGCCAGCAGTGAGACACCAACACCGGGGGAGCTGCTTTTT. Amino acid sequence: CASSETPTPGELLF.

This clonotype was detected ten times or more. This CDR3 is CSARTTGRSYNEQFF. CDR3 DNA sequence: TGCAGTGCTAGAACGACAGGTCGGTCCTACAATGAGCAGTTCTTC. The rearrangement uses TRBV20-1 and TRBJ2-1, with D tentatively TRBD1 (6 bases). Germline V gene lookup returns CDR1 DFQATT and CDR2 SNEGSKA (reference sequence). This CDR3 spans 15 amino acids. The V end was cut by 2 bases, the J end by 1 base, with 12 bases between.

The table lists this clonotype with many counts. This chain uses TRBV28 with TRBJ2-7; D may match TRBD1 or TRBD2 (5 bases each). The germline V and J ends were trimmed by 5 bases and 0 bases, with 14 bases remaining between them. There are 15 residues in the CDR3. CDR1 and CDR2 from the germline V gene are MDHEN and SYDVKM. CDR3 coding DNA: TGTGCCAGCAGTCTGGGACGCGTAAGCTCCTACGAGCAGTACTTC. Residues: CASSLGRVSSYEQYF.

This clonotype was found a few times. The chain carries TRBV10-3 and TRBJ1-4; possibly TRBD1 for D (5 bases). CDR1 is ENHRY, CDR2 SYGVKD, per germline. V lost 3 bases, J lost 7 bases, and 12 bases lay in between. The CDR3 runs to 14 residues. The CDR3: CAISDSGRGEKLFF. The CDR3 DNA sequence: TGTGCCATCAGTGACTCGGGGAGGGGTGAAAAACTGTTTTTT.

This clonotype was recorded at least ten times. The chain joins TRBV12-3 or TRBV12-4 to TRBJ1-2; weak D call: TRBD1 (6 bases). There are 14 residues in the CDR3. Trimming removed 7 bases at V and 6 bases at J, with 18 bases between. In nucleotides, the CDR3 is TGTGCCAGCACCCTACCAGGGGCGGGTAATGGCTACACCTTC. Translated, it gives CASTLPGAGNGYTF.

The chain couples TRBV20-1 to TRBJ1-5; D might be TRBD1 (5 bases). The CDR3 extends over 14 amino acids. V dropped 1 base and J dropped 5 bases, with 12 bases sitting between them. Germline CDR1 reads DFQATT; CDR2 reads SNEGSKA (reference sequence). The CDR3 reads CSARGGAGDQPQHF. The CDR3 nucleotides are TGCAGTGCTAGAGGTGGGGCAGGTGATCAGCCCCAGCATTTT.

This clonotype showed up many times. This chain joins TRBV6-2 or TRBV6-3 and TRBJ1-3; D call uncertain. Trimming stripped 3 bases from V and 1 base from J, with 13 bases between. This CDR3 is built from 16 residues. Germline CDR1 and CDR2: MNHEY and SVGEGT. DNA for the CDR3: TGTGCCAGCAGTTATCTCCCAGAGTTATCTGGAAACACCATATATTTT. The encoded protein is CASSYLPELSGNTIYF.

The table lists this clonotype with many counts. The gene calls are TRBV15 and TRBJ1-3, with D uncertain. The length of the CDR3 is 14 residues. V lost 4 bases and J lost 4, with 11 bases in between. Per the germline V gene, CDR1 is LNHNV and CDR2 is YYDKDF (reference sequence). The CDR3 nucleotides read TGTGCCACCAGCAAAGAGATTGCGGGAAACACCATATATTTT. Residues: CATSKEIAGNTIYF.

This clonotype was recorded at least ten times. V is TRBV2 and J is TRBJ1-3; weak D call: TRBD1 (6 bases). The V end was cut by 5 bases, the J end by 4 bases, with 15 bases between. The CDR3 contains 15 residues. Germline assignment: CDR1 SNHLY and CDR2 FYNNEI. The CDR3: CASSPQGIYGNTIYF. The CDR3 bases are TGTGCCAGCAGTCCACAGGGAATATACGGAAACACCATATATTTT.

A few counts support this clonotype. As the CDR3 is not closed by the conserved phenylalanine or tryptophan, this likely results from a read error. The V gene is TRBV24-1, the J gene TRBJ2-5; TRBD2 matches at 9 bases. The junction had 5 bases not matched to a gene; V was cut back by 3 bases and J by 4 bases. Germline V lookup: CDR1 KGHDR, CDR2 SFDVKD. This CDR3 comprises 15 residues. In DNA form, the CDR3 reads TGTGCCACCAGTGATAGCGGGAGGTCTCCAGAGACCCAGTACCTC. This translates into CATSDSGRSPETQYL.

The J gene is TRBJ2-2, the V gene TRBV12-3 or TRBV12-4, with TRBD2 matching over 12 bases. The V and J ends lost 6 bases and 6 bases, in that order; junction bases with no gene match: 8. The CDR3 length is 16 residues. Written as DNA, the CDR3 is TGTGCCAGCAGGCCGCTTCTAGCGGGGGGGCCCGGGGAGCTGTTTTTT. This codes for CASRPLLAGGPGELFF.

This clonotype was observed at least ten times. The chain has TRBV30 and TRBJ1-4, with a possible D match to TRBD1 (5 bases). Germline V CDR1 and CDR2: GTSNPN, SVGIG (reference sequence). The CDR3 is 15 residues long. V lost 3 bases to trimming and J lost 5 bases, with 16 bases between them. Here the CDR3 DNA reads TGTGCCTGGAGACCAGCAGGGAGGGAGAATGAAAAACTGTTTTTT. This gives the protein CAWRPAGRENEKLFF. The full variable domain, in which reference TRBV30 and TRBJ1-4 provide the parts outside the CDR3, is SQTIHQWPATLVQPVGSPLSLECTVEGTSNPNLYWYRQAAGRGLQLLFYSVGIGQISSEVPQNLSASRPQDRQFILSSKKLLLSDSGFYLCAWRPAGRENEKLFFGSGTQLSVL.

This clonotype was recorded many times. The chain has TRBV12-3 or TRBV12-4 and TRBJ1-2, with 8 nucleotides matching TRBD1. The CDR3 length is 15 residues. The V and J ends lost 4 bases and 7 bases, in that order; junction bases with no gene match: 11. The CDR3 DNA follows: TGTGCCAGCAGTTCGTTACCGGGACAGGTAGCTGGCTACACCTTC. Protein sequence: CASSSLPGQVAGYTF.

This clonotype turned up a few times. V is TRBV10-3 and J is TRBJ1-1; unclear D gene. The V end was cut by 9 bases, the J end by 1 base, with 18 bases between. The CDR3 sequence is 15 residues long. CDR1 and CDR2 (germline): ENHRY, SYGVKD. CDR3 sequence (DNA): TGTGCCATATGGGGAGGTAGACCAGCGAACACTGAAGCTTTCTTT. Amino acid sequence: CAIWGGRPANTEAFF.

This clonotype came up a few times. V and J are TRBV7-9 and TRBJ2-1, with 14 nucleotides matching TRBD2. The V segment lost 3 bases and the J segment 11 bases; nucleotides outside the gene matches: 6. The germline CDR1 and CDR2 sequences are SEHNR and FQNEAQ (reference sequence). The length of the CDR3 is 15 residues. CDR3 nucleotides: TGTGCCAGCAGCTTCTTGACTAGCGGGAGGGCCAAGCAGTTCTTC. Its protein product is CASSFLTSGRAKQFF.

This clonotype was observed a few times. The CDR3 region is CASTDGVFTEAFF. Written as DNA, the CDR3 is TGTGCCAGCACCGATGGGGTATTCACTGAAGCTTTCTTT. The chain is built from TRBV2 and TRBJ1-1; D is uncertain. This CDR3 is built from 13 residues. Trimming left V 7 bases short and J 4 bases short, with 13 bases between. Per the germline V gene, CDR1 is SNHLY and CDR2 is FYNNEI.